This TCR beta chain was identified during a study of chemoradiotherapy in HPV16-positive cancers (dated by TCRdb to the early 2020s). Regarding the complete study: Using functional T-cell assays on cells from two HPV16-positive patients, the researchers defined candidate HPV-specific T-cell clones and common TCR motifs. The study asked whether T-cell immunity against the HPV oncoproteins E6 and E7 changes during chemoradiotherapy and whether it affects survival. The candidate HPV-specific TCRs and motifs were then tracked in TCR repertoires from 86 patients with HPV-related cancers.

Broader findings and caveats from the paper: Expansion of candidate HPV-specific clones and E7-related TCR motifs was observed in the tumor microenvironment during treatment, whereas no such expansion was observed for non-HPV-specific T cells. In HPV16-positive patients, expansion of HPV-responsive T cells during chemoradiotherapy was found to be associated with improved recurrence-free survival. The functional definition of HPV-specific T cells was derived from only two HPV16-positive patients, and the survival association was reported for HPV16-positive patients.

The library came from the immunoSEQ multiplex PCR assay. The source is immuneACCESS, and TCRdb retained only in-frame sequences with V and J called. Part of the clones is not carried over; for the studies checked, unresolved V genes explain less than half of this, and the remainder is unexplained. This sample is represented by some 5,000 clones; roughly 87% of them were singletons. The top ten clonotypes cover approximately 8.4% of the sample. Repertoires were sampled multiple times during chemoradiotherapy, which allowed clonal expansion in the tumor microenvironment to be followed. Notes on this clone: What this receptor recognizes is not known. Within one base of it there is no much larger clone, and no base qualities were kept.

The receptor's source is a human donor with HPV-associated anogenital cancer. The material was tumor tissue, obtained from a patient who underwent chemoradiotherapy.

CDR3 reads: CASSFWSSGRYEQFF. The DNA reads as follows: TGTGCCAGCAGTTTTTGGTCTAGCGGGAGGTATGAGCAGTTCTTC. The chain joins TRBV28 to TRBJ2-1, with 11 middle bases fitting TRBD2. After removal of 3 bases from V and 8 bases from J, the junction retains 6 bases not matched to a gene. The germline V gene yields MDHEN for CDR1 and SYDVKM for CDR2. Its CDR3 holds 15 amino acids, cysteine through phenylalanine. Here the CDR3 DNA is all that survives: 45 bases in frame from base 1.